This T cell receptor (beta chain) emerged from a study of T cells in women clearing cervical HPV infection. Study-wide background: For cases, blood was sampled a median approximately 150 days after lesion detection, interquartile range roughly 80 to 200 days.

Germline V lookup: CDR1 PRHDT, CDR2 FYEKMQ (reference sequence). The CDR3 spans 15 residues. The junction had 2 bases not matched to a gene; V was cut back by 0 bases and J by 6 bases. Study-wide results and caveats: Cases and controls were distinguished at AUC roughly 0.86 by richness and V genes.

Measured with immunoSEQ multiplex PCR; TCRdb has only the in-frame clones, and not every one. This repertoire includes about 29,000 clones. Details on this clone: Its antigen is not known. The read comes to an end 3 residues before the CDR3 does, leaving the germline J gene to fill in the end.

The chain joins TRBV13 to TRBJ2-3; TRBD2 matches 11 bases. This TCR was sampled from a woman between 18 and 70 years old with a cervical HPV16 infection that either progressed to CIN3+ or cleared (not recorded which). Sequencing used blood buffy coat. The covered CDR3 bases are TGTGCCAGCAGCTTAGGGACTAGCGGGGATGATACG. Its protein is CASSLGTSGDDT. The full CDR3 protein reads CASSLGTSGDDTQYF.